A selection of T cell receptor beta chains follows, all from one sample in a study of T cells in tuberculosis. TCRdb's copy holds only in-frame clones and misses some; the assay was immunoSEQ multiplex PCR. The repertoire holds 25,000 to 40,000 clones, with 70% to 90% as singletons. The input for sequencing was PBMCs, taken at tuberculosis diagnosis. These receptor sequences come from an adult with tuberculosis. The CDR3 runs from the conserved cysteine through the conserved F or W. A D gene is named only where the DNA matches it firmly. Clone size is shown for a subset of rows, as once, few, many or a class of expanded clone.

TRBV6-5	-	13	TRBJ1-2	-	TGTGCCAGTTCTGGTCCGGGGAGGTATGGCTACACCTTC	CASSGPGRYGYTF
TRBV18	TRBD1	15	TRBJ1-5	few	TGTGCCAGCTCACCACCGGGACAGGGACATCAGCCCCAGCATTTT	CASSPPGQGHQPQHF
TRBV5-1	-	14	TRBJ2-7	-	TGCGCCAGCAGCTTGCAAGAGAGCTCCTACGAGCAGTACTTC	CASSLQESSYEQYF
TRBV5-4	-	16	TRBJ2-7	once	TGTGCCAGCAGCTTGGGCCGACAGGGGGGGACTAGCGAGCAGTACTTC	CASSLGRQGGTSEQYF
TRBV5-1	-	13	TRBJ1-2	-	TGCGCCAGCAGCTTGGCAGGGGTCGATGGCTACACCTTC	CASSLAGVDGYTF
TRBV30	TRBD2	15	TRBJ2-2	few	TGTGCCTGGAGTACGACTAGCGGGGACACCGGGGAGCTGTTTTTT	CAWSTTSGDTGELFF
TRBV4-1	-	14	TRBJ1-1	once	TGCGCCAGCACCGCGAGAGGGCTCGGAACTGAAGCTTTCTTT	CASTARGLGTEAFF
TRBV10-3	TRBD2	16	TRBJ2-7	-	TGTGCCATCGGGGATGTTGGGGGAGGGCGATTGTACGAGCAGTACTTC	CAIGDVGGGRLYEQYF
TRBV30	-	13	TRBJ2-7	-	TGTGCCTGGAAGTTGGGACTCTCCTACGAGCAGTACTTC	CAWKLGLSYEQYF
TRBV6-5	TRBD2	14	TRBJ2-1	-	TGTGCCAGCAGGAGGGAGGGATCCTACAATGAGCAGTTCTTC	CASRREGSYNEQFF
TRBV30	-	13	TRBJ1-2	-	TGTGCCTGGAGCCCACCTGGCGGGAACGGCTACACCTTC	CAWSPPGGNGYTF
TRBV7-9	-	17	TRBJ2-2	-	TGTGCCAGCAGCACGACCGACAAACTCAAGAACACCGGGGAGCTGTTTTTT	CASSTTDKLKNTGELFF
TRBV4-1	-	18	TRBJ1-4	-	TGCGCCAGCAGCCAATATCACGCCGTGGGGGGGATTAATGAAAAACTGTTTTTT	CASSQYHAVGGINEKLFF
TRBV6-1	-	14	TRBJ1-6	-	TGTGCCAGCGTCCCGGGACAAACGAATTCACCCCTCCACTTT	CASVPGQTNSPLHF
TRBV5-8	-	13	TRBJ2-1	-	TGTGCCATGTCACATCGCTCCTACAATGAGCAGTTCTTC	CAMSHRSYNEQFF
TRBV28	TRBD1	15	TRBJ1-5	-	TGTGCCAGCAGTTCGGTTAAGGGGGCATTTCAGCCCCAGCATTTT	CASSSVKGAFQPQHF
TRBV4-2	-	13	TRBJ2-1	-	TGTGCCAGCAGCCAAGAAAGGAGAGCGGAGCAGTTCTTC	CASSQERRAEQFF
TRBV25-1	-	14	TRBJ1-2	once	TGTGCCAGCAGTGAATTTTATAGCGGCAGAGGCTACACCTTC	CASSEFYSGRGYTF
TRBV30	-	12	TRBJ1-1	-	TGTGCCTGGAGTGATTTAGCGAGTGAAGCTTTCTTT	CAWSDLASEAFF
TRBV11-3	-	14	TRBJ2-1	-	TGTGCCAGCAGCTTACGTCCCTGGGGGCCTGAGCAGTTCTTC	CASSLRPWGPEQFF
TRBV30	TRBD1	12	TRBJ2-7	-	TGTGCCTGGGGGGACAGGGGGTACGAGCAGTACTTC	CAWGDRGYEQYF
TRBV4-3	-	13	TRBJ2-7	-	TGCGCCAGCAGCCAAGCTAGGTACGACGAGCAGTACTTC	CASSQARYDEQYF